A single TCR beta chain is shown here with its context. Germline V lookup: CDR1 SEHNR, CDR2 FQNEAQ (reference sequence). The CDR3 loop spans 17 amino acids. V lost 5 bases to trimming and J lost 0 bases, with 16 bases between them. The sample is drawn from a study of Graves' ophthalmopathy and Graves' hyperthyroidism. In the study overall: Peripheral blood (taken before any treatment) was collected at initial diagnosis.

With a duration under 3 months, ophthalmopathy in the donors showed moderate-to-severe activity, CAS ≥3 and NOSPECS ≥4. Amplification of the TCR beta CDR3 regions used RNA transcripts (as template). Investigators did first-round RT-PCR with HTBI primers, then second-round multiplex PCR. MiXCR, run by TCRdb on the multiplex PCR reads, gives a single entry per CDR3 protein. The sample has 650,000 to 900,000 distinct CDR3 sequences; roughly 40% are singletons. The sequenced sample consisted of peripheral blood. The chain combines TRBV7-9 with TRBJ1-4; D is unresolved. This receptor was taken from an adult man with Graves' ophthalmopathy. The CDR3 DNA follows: TGTGCCAGCAGCCAAGATCAGGCCGATGCAACTAATGAAAAACTGTTTTTT. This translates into CASSQDQADATNEKLFF.